The 28 T cell receptor beta chains below come from one sample, sequenced in a study of T cell responses to AZD1222 COVID-19 vaccine. The protocol was immunoSEQ multiplex PCR, while the TCRdb copy is restricted to in-frame clones and leaves out a portion. The repertoire holds fewer than 120,000 clones, with 80% to 90% as singletons. Sequenced here: peripheral blood, sampled 28 days after the second AZD1222 dose. Receptors were obtained from an adult who received the AZD1222 COVID-19 vaccine.

The chain recombines TRBV10-3 with TRBJ2-5; 9 bases are a match to TRBD2. The end of the DNA is better explained by TRBJ2-7, so the J call may be wrong. CDR3 length equals 12 residues. Germline CDR1 and CDR2: ENHRY and SYGVKD. CDR3 DNA: TGTGCCAGTAGCGGGAGAGCCTACGAGCAGTACTTC. Its protein is CASSGRAYEQYF.

V and J are TRBV7-9 and TRBJ2-7; D uncertain. The ends were cut back, 6 bases at V and 0 bases at J, with 18 bases in the middle. This CDR3 is built from 16 residues. Germline V lookup: CDR1 SEHNR, CDR2 FQNEAQ (reference sequence). Here the CDR3 DNA reads TGTGCCAGCAGGTCAGACCGACGGCCGAGCTCCTACGAGCAGTACTTC. Its protein is CASRSDRRPSSYEQYF.

This chain connects TRBV19 to TRBJ2-2; unclear D gene. Deletions cut 3 bases from V and 2 bases from J, with 7 bases between. The CDR3 is 14 residues long. Germline lookup yields CDR1 LNHDA and CDR2 SQIVND (reference sequence). CDR3 in amino acids: CASSMGPNTGELFF. In nucleotides, the CDR3 is TGTGCCAGTAGTATGGGTCCAAACACCGGGGAGCTGTTTTTT.

The V and J genes are TRBV3-1 (or the pseudogene TRBV3-2) and TRBJ1-2; D unresolved. The germline gives CDR1 LGHDT, CDR2 YNNKEL (reference sequence). Trimming shortened V by 0 bases and J by 8 bases, and 13 bases separated the two germline ends. The CDR3 extends over 14 amino acids. CDR3: CASSQDHNGGGYTF. The DNA for the CDR3 is TGTGCCAGCAGCCAAGATCATAACGGAGGGGGCTACACCTTC.

The chain links TRBV5-1 to TRBJ1-2; TRBD1 agrees at 8 bases. CDR1 and CDR2 from the germline V gene are SGHRS and YFSETQ. This CDR3 has 15 amino acids. J gave up 0 bases and V 4 bases, and 5 bases lay outside the gene matches. The CDR3 region has the DNA TGCGCCAGCAGCGTGGGGACAGGAACTAACTATGGCTACACCTTC. This sequence encodes CASSVGTGTNYGYTF. Drawing the rest from reference TRBV5-1 and TRBJ1-2, the complete variable domain is KAGVTQTPRYLIKTRGQQVTLSCSPISGHRSVSWYQQTPGQGLQFLFEYFSETQRNKGNFPGRFSGRQFSNSRSEMNVSTLELGDSALYLCASSVGTGTNYGYTFGSGTRLTVV.

V and J are TRBV30 and TRBJ1-6; D not certain. The V end lost 2 bases, the J end lost 8 bases, and 4 bases lay between the germline ends. In germline, CDR1 is GTSNPN, CDR2 SVGIG (reference sequence). The CDR3 loop spans 11 amino acids. The CDR3 loop reads CAWSRDSPLHF. CDR3 nucleotides: TGTGCCTGGAGTAGGGATTCACCCCTCCACTTT.

J is TRBJ2-5 and V is TRBV9; the match to TRBD2 covers 8 bases. V was pared by 4 bases and J by 2 bases, with 4 bases of the junction left unmatched. The CDR3 totals 14 residues. Germline CDR1 reads SGDLS; CDR2 reads YYNGEE. The CDR3: CASSPRGGQETQYF. CDR3 DNA sequence: TGTGCCAGCAGCCCCCGGGGGGGACAAGAGACCCAGTACTTC.

This clone has only one observation. The chain has TRBV7-9 and TRBJ2-1, with D possibly matching TRBD2 (6 bases). The CDR3 extends over 15 amino acids. V was pared by 1 base and J by 0 bases, with 7 bases between. CDR1 and CDR2 (germline): SEHNR, FQNEAQ (reference sequence). The DNA of the CDR3 is TGTGCCAGCAGCTTAGTCGGGAGCTCCTACAATGAGCAGTTCTTC. Translating gives CASSLVGSSYNEQFF.

The rearrangement joins TRBV4-1 to TRBJ2-7; TRBD2 agrees at 8 bases. Germline assignment: CDR1 MGHRA and CDR2 YSYEKL. With V trimmed by 4 bases and J by 0 bases, 8 bases remained unmatched. The CDR3 is 16 residues long. The CDR3 region is CASSLEAGANSYEQYF. CDR3 coding DNA: TGCGCCAGCAGCCTCGAAGCGGGGGCGAACTCCTACGAGCAGTACTTC.

This clone was recorded once. The chain uses TRBV5-5 and TRBJ2-7; 12 bases agree with TRBD2. Germline loops: CDR1 SGHKS, CDR2 YYEKEE (reference sequence). The V and J ends lost 5 bases and 4 bases, in that order; junction bases with no gene match: 10. The CDR3 is 16 amino acids. The CDR3 reads CASSFDRLAGEYEQYF. CDR3 in DNA: TGTGCCAGCAGTTTTGACAGACTAGCGGGAGAATACGAGCAGTACTTC.

The V gene is TRBV3-1 (or the pseudogene TRBV3-2), the J gene TRBJ1-2; no clear D gene. CDR1 is LGHDT, CDR2 YNNKEL, per germline (reference sequence). The CDR3 length is 15 residues. Trimming removed 1 base at V and 4 bases at J, with 13 bases between. This chain's CDR3 is CASSQGAAVPYGYTF. Here the CDR3 DNA reads TGTGCCAGCAGCCAAGGAGCGGCTGTCCCCTATGGCTACACCTTC.

The gene calls are TRBV19 and TRBJ2-3, with D hard to call. The germline V and J ends were trimmed by 3 bases and 0 bases, with 10 bases remaining between them. Germline CDR1 LNHDA, CDR2 SQIVND (reference sequence). This CDR3 has 15 amino acids. The CDR3 is CASSISTTSTDTQYF. CDR3 nucleotide sequence: TGTGCCAGTAGTATTAGCACGACTAGCACAGATACGCAGTATTTT.

This chain uses TRBV19 with TRBJ2-7; TRBD1 matches 7 bases. V shed 3 bases and J 3 bases; nucleotides not matched to a gene: 2. The germline V gene has CDR1 LNHDA and CDR2 SQIVND (reference sequence). The CDR3 has 13 amino acids. CDR3 loop: CASSMGTDYEQYF. The DNA for the CDR3 is TGTGCCAGTAGTATGGGGACAGACTACGAGCAGTACTTC.

The chain recombines TRBV10-1 with TRBJ1-6; 8 positions match TRBD1. The germline CDR1 and CDR2 sequences are WNHNN and SYGVQD (reference sequence). The V and J ends lost 4 bases and 7 bases, in that order; junction bases with no gene match: 6. This CDR3 is 15 amino acids long. The CDR3 sequence is CASSAGTGGNSPLHF. The CDR3 region has the DNA TGCGCCAGCAGTGCCGGGACAGGAGGGAATTCACCCCTCCACTTT.

This clone was seen once. The chain has TRBV28 and TRBJ1-6; the D is unclear. CDR3 size: 13 residues. Germline CDR1 is MDHEN and CDR2 is SYDVKM. V lost 4 bases and J 9 bases, leaving 10 bases between the germline ends. The CDR3, as DNA: TGTGCCAGCAGTTCCCGAGGTGGTTCACCCCTCCACTTT. Its translation: CASSSRGGSPLHF.

The chain has TRBV9 and TRBJ2-7; the match to TRBD1 covers 7 bases. CDR3 size: 15 residues. Per germline, CDR1 SGDLS and CDR2 YYNGEE. V was pared by 4 bases and J by 1 base, with 8 bases of the junction left unmatched. The CDR3 bases are TGTGCCAGCAGCACTTGGGACAGCCCGTCCTACGAGCAGTACTTC. Protein product: CASSTWDSPSYEQYF.

CDR3 amino acids: CASSLDSFYGYTF. The CDR3 DNA is TGTGCCAGCAGTTTGGACAGCTTCTATGGCTACACCTTC. V and J are TRBV12-3 or TRBV12-4 and TRBJ1-2, with D perhaps matching TRBD1 (6 bases). The CDR3 extends over 13 amino acids. With 3 bases removed from V and 4 bases from J, the gap between germline ends came to 9 bases.

This rearrangement joins TRBV21-1 to TRBJ2-2; TRBD2 is taken as the D call from the table, unchecked against the DNA. TRBV21-1 is deemed a pseudogene. This CDR3 comprises 18 residues. CDR3 nucleotides: TGTGCCAGCAGCAAAGTACGGGGAGGTGGGCCAAAGTCCGGGGAGCTGTTTTTT. Translating it yields CASSKVRGGGPKSGELFF.

The rearrangement uses TRBV14 and TRBJ2-7; 9 nucleotides agree with TRBD1. Germline lookup yields CDR1 SGHDN and CDR2 FVKESK. The CDR3 loop spans 16 amino acids. The V gene end was trimmed by 4 bases and the J gene end by 0 bases; junction bases not matched to a gene: 7. CDR3 coding DNA: TGTGCCAGCAGCCCTGGGACAGGGTTTAGCTCCTACGAGCAGTACTTC. Translating gives CASSPGTGFSSYEQYF.

This clone occurred many times. V usage is TRBV4-1 and J usage is TRBJ1-5; D possibly corresponds to TRBD1 (5 bases). Trimming shortened V by 6 bases and J by 3 bases, and 21 bases separated the two germline ends. The V gene's germline CDR1 is MGHRA and CDR2 YSYEKL. The CDR3 is 17 residues long. The DNA of the CDR3 is TGCGCCAGCAGAAAGACCCCTTCGGACACTTCCAATCAGCCCCAGCATTTT. This codes for CASRKTPSDTSNQPQHF.

This clone was observed a few times. The chain joins TRBV9 to TRBJ1-6; TRBD1 aligns across 10 bases. Trimming removed 3 bases from V and 10 bases from J; junction bases left unmatched: 7. The CDR3 is made up of 15 amino acids. The germline CDR1 and CDR2 sequences are SGDLS and YYNGEE. The CDR3 DNA follows: TGTGCCAGCAGCGATCGACAGGGGGCTGAATCACCCCTCCACTTT. It yields the protein CASSDRQGAESPLHF.

This chain connects TRBV19 to TRBJ1-3; D gene unclear. Trimming stripped 4 bases from V and 0 bases from J, with 16 bases between. The CDR3 is 17 residues long. Germline values: CDR1 LNHDA, CDR2 SQIVND (reference sequence). In nucleotides, the CDR3 is TGTGCCAGTAGTACCCAGGTGAGGGTGCTCTCTGGAAACACCATATATTTT. Amino acid sequence: CASSTQVRVLSGNTIYF.

The chain carries TRBV2 and TRBJ1-1; the D gene is possibly TRBD1 (6 bases). The V gene's germline CDR1 is SNHLY and CDR2 FYNNEI. With 3 bases removed from V and 5 bases from J, the gap between germline ends came to 16 bases. CDR3 length equals 15 residues. CDR3 sequence reads: CASSDLGASTTEAFF. The CDR3, as DNA: TGTGCCAGCAGTGATTTGGGGGCTTCCACGACTGAAGCTTTCTTT.

The chain has TRBV11-2 and TRBJ1-5; D unresolved. Trimming cost V 5 bases and J 4 bases, with 9 bases left between them. The CDR3 sequence is 13 residues long. Germline V CDR1 and CDR2: SGHAT, FQNNGV. CDR3: CASSLSYNQPQHF. CDR3 nucleotide sequence: TGTGCCAGCAGCCTATCTTATAATCAGCCCCAGCATTTT.

The V call is TRBV5-4, the J call TRBJ2-5, with D possibly matching TRBD2 (6 bases). The CDR3 is 14 residues long. V was clipped by 1 base and J by 5 bases, with 12 bases between them. Germline CDR1 is SGHNT and CDR2 is YYREEE (reference sequence). The CDR3 protein is CASSLNPGDETQYF. The CDR3, as DNA: TGTGCCAGCAGCTTGAATCCGGGAGATGAGACCCAGTACTTC.

The chain couples TRBV3-1 (or the pseudogene TRBV3-2) to TRBJ1-2; weak D call: TRBD1 (5 bases). V lost 0 bases and J lost 4, with 15 bases in between. Germline-derived CDR1 and CDR2 are LGHDT and YNNKEL (reference sequence). This CDR3 comprises 16 residues. The CDR3 DNA is TGTGCCAGCAGCCAAGAAGTCATGGGGGGTAGCTATGGCTACACCTTC. Its protein is CASSQEVMGGSYGYTF.

The gene calls are TRBV19 and TRBJ2-2, with D unresolved. V gave up 3 bases and J gave up 0 bases, with 5 bases separating them. The length of the CDR3 is 14 residues. Germline V gives CDR1 LNHDA, CDR2 SQIVND (reference sequence). This CDR3 is CASSIRANTGELFF. CDR3 nucleotide sequence: TGTGCCAGTAGTATCCGCGCGAACACCGGGGAGCTGTTTTTT.

The chain uses TRBV5-8 and TRBJ2-5, with D tentatively TRBD1 (5 bases). The CDR3 sequence is 13 residues long. The germline V gene has CDR1 SGHTS and CDR2 YDEGEE. V was shortened by 2 bases and J by 2 bases, with 7 bases between the two germline ends. The chain's CDR3 is CASSFDSQETQYF. The CDR3 DNA follows: TGTGCCAGCAGCTTCGACAGTCAAGAGACCCAGTACTTC.